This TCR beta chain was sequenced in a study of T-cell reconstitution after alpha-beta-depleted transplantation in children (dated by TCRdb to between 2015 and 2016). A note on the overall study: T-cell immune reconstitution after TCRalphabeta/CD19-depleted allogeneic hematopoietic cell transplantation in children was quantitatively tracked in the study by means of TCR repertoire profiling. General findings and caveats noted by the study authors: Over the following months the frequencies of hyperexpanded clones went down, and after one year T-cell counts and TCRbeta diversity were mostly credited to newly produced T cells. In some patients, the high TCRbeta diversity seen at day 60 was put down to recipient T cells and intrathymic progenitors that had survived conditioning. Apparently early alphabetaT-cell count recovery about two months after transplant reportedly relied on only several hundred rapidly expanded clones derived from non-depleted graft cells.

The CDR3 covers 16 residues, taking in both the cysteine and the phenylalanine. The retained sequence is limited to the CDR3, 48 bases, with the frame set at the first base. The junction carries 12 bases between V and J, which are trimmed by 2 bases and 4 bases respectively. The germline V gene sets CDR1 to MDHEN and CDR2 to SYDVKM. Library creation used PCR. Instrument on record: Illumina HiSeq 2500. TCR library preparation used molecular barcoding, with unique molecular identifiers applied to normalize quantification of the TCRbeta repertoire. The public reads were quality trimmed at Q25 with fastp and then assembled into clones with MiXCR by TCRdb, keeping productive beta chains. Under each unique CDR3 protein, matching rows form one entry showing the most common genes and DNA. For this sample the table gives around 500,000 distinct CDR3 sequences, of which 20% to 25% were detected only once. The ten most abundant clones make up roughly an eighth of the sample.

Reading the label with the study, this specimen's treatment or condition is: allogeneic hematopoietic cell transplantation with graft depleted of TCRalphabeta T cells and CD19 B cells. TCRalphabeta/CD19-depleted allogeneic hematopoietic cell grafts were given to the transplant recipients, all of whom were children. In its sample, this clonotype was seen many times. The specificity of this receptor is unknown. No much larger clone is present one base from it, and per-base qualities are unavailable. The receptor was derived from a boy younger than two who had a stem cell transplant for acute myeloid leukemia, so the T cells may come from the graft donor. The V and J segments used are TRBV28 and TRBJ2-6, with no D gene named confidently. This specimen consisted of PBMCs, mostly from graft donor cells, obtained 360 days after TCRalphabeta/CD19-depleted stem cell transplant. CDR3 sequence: CASSLNAALGANVLTF. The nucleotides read TGTGCCAGCAGTTTAAATGCGGCCTTAGGGGCCAACGTCCTGACTTTC.